Each of the 16 T cell receptor beta chains below was sequenced from the same sample in a study of shared clonotypes between healthy human individuals. Clones were sequenced by immunoSEQ multiplex PCR, and TCRdb holds only the in-frame ones, with some missing. This sample has under 1,900,000 clones; roughly 98.5% occur once, and the top ten carry over 0.3%. The specimen was naive CD4+ T cells sorted from blood. Subset in this sample: CD45RA+ positively selected. Receptors were obtained from a young man in good health.

This chain joins TRBV7-9 and TRBJ2-7; D ambiguous. Germline loops: CDR1 SEHNR, CDR2 FQNEAQ (reference sequence). The V end lost 3 bases, the J end lost 6 bases, and 9 bases lay between the germline ends. The CDR3 runs to 12 residues. The DNA for the CDR3 is TGTGCCAGCAGCTTTACTAAAGGCGAGCAGTACTTC. Protein sequence: CASSFTKGEQYF.

The chain is built from TRBV28 and TRBJ2-1, with TRBD1 matching 8 bases. This CDR3 has 13 amino acids. V lost 9 bases and J lost 2; bases outside the gene matches: 3. The germline V gene encodes CDR1 MDHEN and CDR2 SYDVKM. Here the CDR3 DNA reads TGTGCCAGTAAGGACAGGGCCTACAATGAGCAGTTCTTC. Its protein product is CASKDRAYNEQFF.

The chain uses TRBV2 and TRBJ1-5; D gene uncertain. Germline CDR1 reads SNHLY; CDR2 reads FYNNEI. The CDR3 length is 18 residues. V lost 4 bases, J lost 0 bases, and 19 bases lay in between. CDR3 coding DNA: TGTGCCAGCAGTGTGAGATCCCCTTTAGAAATTAGCAATCAGCCCCAGCATTTT. It specifies CASSVRSPLEISNQPQHF.

J is TRBJ2-7 and V is TRBV27; 9 bases agree with TRBD1. The V gene end was trimmed by 5 bases and the J gene end by 4 bases; junction bases not matched to a gene: 9. Looked up from germline, CDR1 is MNHEY and CDR2 is SMNVEV (reference sequence). The CDR3 has 15 amino acids. The CDR3 spells CASSLYRGLVYEQYF. CDR3 DNA sequence: TGTGCCAGCAGTCTATACAGGGGGCTGGTATACGAGCAGTACTTC.

V usage is TRBV27 and J usage is TRBJ2-1, with TRBD2 matching 10 bases. Germline trimming cut 4 bases from V and 15 bases from J; bases unmatched to any gene: 6. Per germline, CDR1 MNHEY and CDR2 SMNVEV (reference sequence). The CDR3 runs 12 residues. CDR3: CASSYLAGVVFF. The CDR3 DNA reads TGTGCCAGCAGTTACCTAGCGGGAGTAGTGTTCTTC.

The rearrangement joins TRBV4-2 to TRBJ1-1; D unresolved. V lost 1 base and J 1 base, leaving 7 bases between the germline ends. Germline V gene sequence: CDR1 LGHNA, CDR2 YNFKEQ. The CDR3 loop spans 14 amino acids. As DNA, the CDR3 is TGTGCCAGCAGCCAAGGGCCGCGGAACACTGAAGCTTTCTTT. Translated: CASSQGPRNTEAFF.

The chain is built from TRBV6-1 and TRBJ2-7, with D possibly TRBD1 on 6 matching bases. Germline CDR1 MNHNS, CDR2 SASEGT. The CDR3 spans 13 residues. The V end was cut by 6 bases, the J end by 1 base, with 10 bases between. In DNA form, the CDR3 reads TGTGCCAGCAGGAACAGGGCTTCCTACGAGCAGTACTTC. Protein product: CASRNRASYEQYF.

This chain connects TRBV7-9 to TRBJ2-5; D not certain. This CDR3 spans 14 amino acids. The V and J ends lost 0 bases and 3 bases respectively, with 8 bases between them. Germline V gives CDR1 SEHNR, CDR2 FQNEAQ (reference sequence). The CDR3 is CASSLARSEETQYF. CDR3 in DNA: TGTGCCAGCAGCTTAGCGCGTAGTGAAGAGACCCAGTACTTC.

The gene calls are TRBV29-1 and TRBJ1-2, with D unclear. V gave up 5 bases and J gave up 5 bases, with 24 bases separating them. CDR1 SQVTM and CDR2 ANQGSEA come from the germline V gene. The CDR3 length is 16 residues. This chain's CDR3 is CSVPHPSGAGGYGYTF. The CDR3, as DNA: TGCAGCGTTCCACATCCCTCAGGAGCGGGTGGATATGGCTACACCTTC. The variable domain in full, with the rest retrieved from reference TRBV29-1 and TRBJ1-2, is SAVISQKPSRDICQRGTSLTIQCQVDSQVTMMFWYRQQPGQSLTLIATANQGSEATYESGFVIDKFPISRPNLTFSTLTVSNMSPEDSSIYLCSVPHPSGAGGYGYTFGSGTRLTVV.

The rearrangement uses TRBV7-8 and TRBJ1-1; D not certain. This CDR3 is built from 14 residues. V lost 4 bases to trimming and J lost 3 bases, with 12 bases between them. Germline CDR1 is SGHVS and CDR2 is FQNEAQ. CDR3 sequence reads: CASSSTETDTEAFF. In DNA form, the CDR3 reads TGTGCCAGCAGCTCTACAGAGACCGACACTGAAGCTTTCTTT.

This clone appeared a single time. The identical CDR3 is also encoded by other nucleotide sequences in the sample. V and J are TRBV30 and TRBJ1-2; unclear D gene. Germline-derived CDR1 and CDR2 are GTSNPN and SVGIG (reference sequence). The CDR3 covers 13 residues. The V end was cut by 2 bases, the J end by 2 bases, with 9 bases between. CDR3 nucleotide sequence: TGTGCCTGGAGTCGGACGGCGAACTATGGCTACACCTTC. It specifies CAWSRTANYGYTF.

This clone was counted once. CDR3: CASSPNRADNQPQHF. The CDR3 nucleotides are TGTGCCAGCTCACCTAACAGGGCGGACAATCAGCCCCAGCATTTT. This sequence joins TRBV18 and TRBJ1-5; D perhaps matches TRBD1 (6 bases). The CDR3 length is 15 residues. The V end lost 3 bases, the J end lost 3 bases, and 12 bases lay between the germline ends. Germline V gene lookup returns CDR1 KGHSH and CDR2 LQKENI.

CDR3 in DNA: TGTGCCAGCAGGACCGAAGGATATGGAAACACCATATATTTT. It codes for CASRTEGYGNTIYF. V and J are TRBV21-1 and TRBJ1-3. TRBV21-1 is flagged as a pseudogene. The CDR3 consists of 14 residues.

This chain uses TRBV6-4 with TRBJ1-2; 9 bases are a match to TRBD1. V lost 3 bases and J lost 3; bases outside the gene matches: 5. CDR3 length: 15 amino acids. CDR1 and CDR2 (germline): MRHNA, SNTAGT. The CDR3 DNA is TGTGCCAGCAGTGATCCGGGACAGGGCCACTATGGCTACACCTTC. The encoded protein is CASSDPGQGHYGYTF.

The V and J genes are TRBV12-2 and TRBJ1-4. TRBV12-2 is shown as a pseudogene. The CDR3 loop spans 15 amino acids. The CDR3 nucleotides are TGTGCAAGTCGCTTAGAGTATGGGGTGGGTGAAAAACTGTTTTTT. Amino acids: CASRLEYGVGEKLFF.

This chain connects TRBV7-6 to TRBJ2-7; 12 nucleotides align to TRBD2. Looked up from germline, CDR1 is SGHVS and CDR2 is FNYEAQ. The CDR3 loop spans 15 amino acids. After removal of 4 bases from V and 5 bases from J, the junction contained 6 bases not matched to a gene. CDR3: CASSSLAGGRDEQYF. CDR3 nucleotide sequence: TGTGCCAGCAGCTCCCTAGCGGGAGGGAGAGACGAGCAGTACTTC.